One and the same sample provided the 2 T cell receptor beta chains below, sequenced in a study of blood T cell repertoires in COVID-19. Sequencing used immunoSEQ multiplex PCR; TCRdb keeps in-frame clones, though not all of them. Of approximately 62,000 clones listed, roughly 77% were seen once; the top ten hold about 15%. The specimen sequenced was peripheral blood. The source is a man older than 75 with acute or convalescent COVID-19.

This clone came up a few times. The chain has TRBV4-1 and TRBJ1-2; no firm D call. Trimming stripped 3 bases from V and 8 bases from J, with 16 bases between. This CDR3 is built from 14 residues. Germline V CDR1 and CDR2: MGHRA, YSYEKL. The CDR3 loop reads CASSHIGRNLGYTF. The CDR3 DNA reads as TGCGCCAGCAGCCATATAGGGAGGAACCTCGGCTACACCTTC.

V and J are TRBV4-1 and TRBJ2-1; 11 bases match TRBD2. Germline assignment: CDR1 MGHRA and CDR2 YSYEKL. Trimming cost V 0 bases and J 8 bases; bases outside gene matches: 6. This CDR3 has 16 residues. The CDR3, as DNA: TGCGCCAGCAGCCAAGATCGTCTAGCGGGGGGAGATGAGCAGTTCTTC. This gives the protein CASSQDRLAGGDEQFF.